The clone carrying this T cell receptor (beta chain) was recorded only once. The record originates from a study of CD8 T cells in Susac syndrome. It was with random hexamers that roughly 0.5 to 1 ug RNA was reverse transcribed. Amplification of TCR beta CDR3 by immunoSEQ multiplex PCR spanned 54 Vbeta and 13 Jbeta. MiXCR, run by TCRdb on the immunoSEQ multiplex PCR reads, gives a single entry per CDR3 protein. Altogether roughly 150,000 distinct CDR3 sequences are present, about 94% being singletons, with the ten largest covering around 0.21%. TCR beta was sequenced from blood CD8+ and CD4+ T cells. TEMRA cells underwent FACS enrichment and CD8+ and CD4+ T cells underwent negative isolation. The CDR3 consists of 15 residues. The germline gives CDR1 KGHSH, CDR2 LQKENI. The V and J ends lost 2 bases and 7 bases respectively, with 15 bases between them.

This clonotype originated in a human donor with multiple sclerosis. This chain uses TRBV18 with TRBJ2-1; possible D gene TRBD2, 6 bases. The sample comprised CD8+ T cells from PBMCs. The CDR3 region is CASSPYGEGRNEQFF. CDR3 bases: TGTGCCAGCTCACCATACGGAGAAGGGAGGAATGAGCAGTTCTTC.